A single sample is the source of the 10 T cell receptor beta chains below, sequenced in a study of blood T cells in healthy people across ages. PCR was performed a second time for about 6 to 12 cycles using a sample-barcoded 5' primer and a J-beta primer mix. TCRdb reprocessed the 5' RACE reads with MiXCR, giving one entry per CDR3 protein. Here the sample spans about 780,000 distinct CDR3 sequences, roughly 24% being singletons. Another study also made use of these data, one on T cells of mothers and their children.

The specimen was blood. The source of these receptors is a boy between 10 and 17 years old in good health.

In the case of this clonotype: A junction end diverges from the germline sequence, so it may reflect a read error. The V call is TRBV4-3, the J call TRBJ2-6; 11 bases map to TRBD2. This CDR3 has 19 amino acids. Germline CDR1 LGHNA, CDR2 YSLEER. The CDR3 sequence is CANSQGRLAGRSGANVLTF. CDR3 nucleotides: TGCGCCAACAGCCAAGGGCGACTAGCGGGACGCTCTGGGGCCAACGTCCTGACTTTC.

This clonotype was seen a handful of times. The chain links TRBV6-5 to TRBJ2-4, with 7 bases matching TRBD1. V gave up 7 bases and J gave up 10 bases; unmatched junction bases: 10. CDR3 size: 13 residues. Germline values: CDR1 MNHEY, CDR2 SVGAGI. CDR3: CASTPPGGRIQYF. The CDR3 DNA is TGTGCCAGCACCCCCCCAGGGGGTCGAATTCAGTACTTC.

CDR3 bases: TGTGCCAGCAGTTACTCGACTCTCTCAGGAGGCTACACCTTC. It encodes CASSYSTLSGGYTF. This chain uses TRBV6-5 with TRBJ1-2, with D uncertain. CDR3 length: 14 amino acids. V lost 0 bases and J 8 bases, leaving 13 bases between the germline ends. Germline CDR1 and CDR2: MNHEY and SVGAGI.

The V and J genes are TRBV5-5 and TRBJ1-5, with no clear D. Germline V gives CDR1 SGHKS, CDR2 YYEKEE (reference sequence). The CDR3 length is 13 residues. The V end lost 1 base, the J end lost 3 bases, and 5 bases lay between the germline ends. The CDR3 spells CASSLSHNQPQHF. DNA for the CDR3: TGTGCCAGCAGCTTGAGTCACAATCAGCCCCAGCATTTT.

This clonotype showed up just a few times. J is TRBJ2-5 and V is TRBV7-2; D is ambiguous. V was cut by 2 bases and J by 1 base, with 5 bases left in between. This CDR3 comprises 13 residues. The germline CDR1 and CDR2 sequences are SGHTA and FQGNSA. In DNA, the CDR3 is TGTGCCAGCAGCTTACTGCCCCAAGAGACCCAGTACTTC. Residues: CASSLLPQETQYF.

This clonotype was seen just once. This chain joins TRBV12-3 or TRBV12-4 and TRBJ1-1; possibly TRBD1 for D (5 bases). CDR3 length: 13 amino acids. V lost 3 bases to trimming and J lost 8 bases, with 13 bases between them. The CDR3 sequence: CASSLGTFSEAFF. The CDR3 nucleotides read TGTGCCAGCAGTTTGGGGACTTTTTCCGAAGCTTTCTTT.

In its sample, this clonotype was seen a few times. The rearrangement uses TRBV9 and TRBJ2-6, with D tentatively TRBD2 (5 bases). Deletions cut 1 base from V and 0 bases from J, with 14 bases between. This CDR3 is 18 amino acids long. Germline CDR1 reads SGDLS; CDR2 reads YYNGEE. CDR3 bases: TGTGCCAGCAGCGTAACGAGGGATGCAACCTCTGGGGCCAACGTCCTGACTTTC. This encodes CASSVTRDATSGANVLTF.

The table lists this clonotype with a few counts. The V and J genes are TRBV5-4 and TRBJ1-1, with TRBD1 identical over 10 bases. Germline lookup yields CDR1 SGHNT and CDR2 YYREEE (reference sequence). The CDR3 is made up of 17 amino acids. Germline trimming cut 4 bases from V and 1 base from J; bases unmatched to any gene: 10. The DNA for the CDR3 is TGTGCCAGCAGCCTACGACAGGGGGCCGGGAAGAACACTGAAGCTTTCTTT. This sequence encodes CASSLRQGAGKNTEAFF.

This clonotype has a count of ten or more. The chain employs TRBV21-1 and TRBJ2-1. TRBV21-1 is a pseudogene. This CDR3 spans 14 amino acids. CDR3 nucleotide sequence: TGTGCCAGCAGCATTCAAAGGAGAAGTTATGGGCAGTTCTTC. Its translation is CASSIQRRSYGQFF.

This clonotype has just a few counts. The gene calls are TRBV20-1 and TRBJ2-3, with D tentatively TRBD2 (7 bases). V was trimmed by 0 bases and J by 0 bases, leaving 19 bases between them. Per germline, CDR1 DFQATT and CDR2 SNEGSKA (reference sequence). This CDR3 region has 18 residues. CDR3 sequence: CSARDSRGAMPSTDTQYF. CDR3 nucleotide sequence: TGCAGTGCTAGAGATTCTCGGGGGGCCATGCCTAGCACAGATACGCAGTATTTT.